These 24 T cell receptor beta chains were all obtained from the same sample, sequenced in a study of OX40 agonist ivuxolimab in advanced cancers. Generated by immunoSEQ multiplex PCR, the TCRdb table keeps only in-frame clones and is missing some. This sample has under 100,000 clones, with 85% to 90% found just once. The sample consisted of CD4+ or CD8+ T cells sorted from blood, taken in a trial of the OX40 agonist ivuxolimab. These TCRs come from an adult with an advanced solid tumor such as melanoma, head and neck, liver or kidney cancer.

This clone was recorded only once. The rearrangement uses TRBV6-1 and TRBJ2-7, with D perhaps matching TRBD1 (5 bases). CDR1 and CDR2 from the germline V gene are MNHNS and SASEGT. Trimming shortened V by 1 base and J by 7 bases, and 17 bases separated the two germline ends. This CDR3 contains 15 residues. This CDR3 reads CASSEDRTPTREQYF. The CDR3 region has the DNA TGTGCCAGCAGTGAAGACAGGACACCGACGCGGGAGCAGTACTTC.

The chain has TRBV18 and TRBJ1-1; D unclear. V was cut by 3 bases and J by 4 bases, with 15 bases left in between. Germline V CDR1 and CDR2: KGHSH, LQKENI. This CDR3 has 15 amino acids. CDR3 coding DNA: TGTGCCAGCTCACCCGCCGCGGGATCGCGCACTGAAGCTTTCTTT. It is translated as CASSPAAGSRTEAFF.

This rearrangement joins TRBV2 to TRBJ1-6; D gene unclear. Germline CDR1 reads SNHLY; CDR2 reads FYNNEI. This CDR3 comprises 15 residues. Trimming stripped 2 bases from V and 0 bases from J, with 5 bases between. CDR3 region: CASSETSSYNSPLHF. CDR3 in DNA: TGTGCCAGCAGTGAAACGAGCTCCTATAATTCACCCCTCCACTTT.

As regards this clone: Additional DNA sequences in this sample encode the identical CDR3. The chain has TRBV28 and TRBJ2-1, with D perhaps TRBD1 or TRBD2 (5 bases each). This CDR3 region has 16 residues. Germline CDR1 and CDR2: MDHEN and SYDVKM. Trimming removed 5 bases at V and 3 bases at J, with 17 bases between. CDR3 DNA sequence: TGTGCCAGCAGTCTAGAGGGTGGGGGAAACTACAATGAGCAGTTCTTC. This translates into CASSLEGGGNYNEQFF. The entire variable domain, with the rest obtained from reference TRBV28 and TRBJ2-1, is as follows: DVKVTQSSRYLVKRTGEKVFLECVQDMDHENMFWYRQDPGLGLRLIYFSYDVKMKEKGDIPEGYSVSREKKERFSLILESASTNQTSMYLCASSLEGGGNYNEQFFGPGTRLTVL.

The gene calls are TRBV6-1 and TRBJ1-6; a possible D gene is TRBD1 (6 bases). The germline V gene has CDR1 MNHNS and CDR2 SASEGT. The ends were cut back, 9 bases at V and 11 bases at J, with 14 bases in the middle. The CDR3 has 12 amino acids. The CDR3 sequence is CASRMGATPLHF. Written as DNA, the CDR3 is TGTGCCAGTAGAATGGGGGCAACACCCCTCCACTTT.

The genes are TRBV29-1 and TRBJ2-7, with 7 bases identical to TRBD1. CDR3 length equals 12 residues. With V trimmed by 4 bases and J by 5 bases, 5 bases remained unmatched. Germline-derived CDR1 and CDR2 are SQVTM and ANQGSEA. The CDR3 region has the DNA TGCAGCGTTGTGACAGGGTCCGACGAGCAGTACTTC. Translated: CSVVTGSDEQYF.

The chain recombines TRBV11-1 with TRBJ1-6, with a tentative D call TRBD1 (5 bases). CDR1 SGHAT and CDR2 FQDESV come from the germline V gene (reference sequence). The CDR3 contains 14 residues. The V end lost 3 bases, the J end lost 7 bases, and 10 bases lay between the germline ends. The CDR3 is CASSFTGVNSPLHF. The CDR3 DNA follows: TGTGCCAGCAGCTTTACGGGGGTAAATTCACCCCTCCACTTT.

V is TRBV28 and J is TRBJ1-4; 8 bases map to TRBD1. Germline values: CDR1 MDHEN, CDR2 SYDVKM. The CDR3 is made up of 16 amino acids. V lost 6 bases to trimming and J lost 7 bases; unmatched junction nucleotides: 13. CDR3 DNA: TGTGCCAGCAGACAAGGACAGGGCGTTTTTCGTGAAAAACTGTTTTTT. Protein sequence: CASRQGQGVFREKLFF. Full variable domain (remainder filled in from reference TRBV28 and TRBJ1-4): DVKVTQSSRYLVKRTGEKVFLECVQDMDHENMFWYRQDPGLGLRLIYFSYDVKMKEKGDIPEGYSVSREKKERFSLILESASTNQTSMYLCASRQGQGVFREKLFFGSGTQLSVL.

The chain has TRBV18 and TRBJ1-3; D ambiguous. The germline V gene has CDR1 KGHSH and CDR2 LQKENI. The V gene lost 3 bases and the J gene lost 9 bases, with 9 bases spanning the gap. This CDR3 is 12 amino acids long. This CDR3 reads CASSPPSGTIYF. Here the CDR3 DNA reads TGTGCCAGCTCACCCCCGTCGGGCACCATATATTTT.

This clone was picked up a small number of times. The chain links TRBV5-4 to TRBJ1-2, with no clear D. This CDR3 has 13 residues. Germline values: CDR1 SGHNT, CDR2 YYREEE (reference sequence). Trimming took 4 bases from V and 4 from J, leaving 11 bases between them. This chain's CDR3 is CASSGAGTYGYTF. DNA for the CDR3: TGTGCCAGCAGCGGCGCGGGAACCTATGGCTACACCTTC.

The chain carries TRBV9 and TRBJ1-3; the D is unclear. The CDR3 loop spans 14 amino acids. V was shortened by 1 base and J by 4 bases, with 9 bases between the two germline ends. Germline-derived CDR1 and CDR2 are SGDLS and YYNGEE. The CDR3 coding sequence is TGTGCCAGCAGCGTAACCGACGCAGGAAACACCATATATTTT. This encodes CASSVTDAGNTIYF.

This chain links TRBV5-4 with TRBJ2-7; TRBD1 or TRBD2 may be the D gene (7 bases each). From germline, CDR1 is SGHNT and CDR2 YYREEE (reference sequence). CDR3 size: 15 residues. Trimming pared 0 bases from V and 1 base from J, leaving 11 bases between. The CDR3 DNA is TGTGCCAGCAGCTTGGATCAGGGGGGGTCCTACGAGCAGTACTTC. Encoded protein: CASSLDQGGSYEQYF. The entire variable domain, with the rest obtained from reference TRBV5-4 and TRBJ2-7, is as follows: ETGVTQSPTHLIKTRGQQVTLRCSSQSGHNTVSWYQQALGQGPQFIFQYYREEENGRGNFPPRFSGLQFPNYSSELNVNALELDDSALYLCASSLDQGGSYEQYFGPGTRLTVT.

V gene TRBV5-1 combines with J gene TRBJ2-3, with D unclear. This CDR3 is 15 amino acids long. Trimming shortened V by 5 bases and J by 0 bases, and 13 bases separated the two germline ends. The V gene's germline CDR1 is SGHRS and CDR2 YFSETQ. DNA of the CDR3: TGCGCCAGCAGTTGGACCCCGACTAGCACAGATACGCAGTATTTT. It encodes CASSWTPTSTDTQYF.

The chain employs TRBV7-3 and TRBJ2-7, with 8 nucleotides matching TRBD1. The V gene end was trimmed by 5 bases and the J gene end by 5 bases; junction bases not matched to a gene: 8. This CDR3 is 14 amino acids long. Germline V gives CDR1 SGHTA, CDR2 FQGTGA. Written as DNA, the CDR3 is TGTGCCAGCAGCCCCCAGGGGGCGCGAAACGAGCAGTACTTC. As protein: CASSPQGARNEQYF.

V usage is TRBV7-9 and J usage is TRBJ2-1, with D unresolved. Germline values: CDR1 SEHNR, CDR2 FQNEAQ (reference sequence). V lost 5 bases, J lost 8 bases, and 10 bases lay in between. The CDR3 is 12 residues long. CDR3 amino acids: CASSPERYEQFF. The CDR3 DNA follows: TGTGCCAGCAGCCCGGAGCGCTATGAGCAGTTCTTC.

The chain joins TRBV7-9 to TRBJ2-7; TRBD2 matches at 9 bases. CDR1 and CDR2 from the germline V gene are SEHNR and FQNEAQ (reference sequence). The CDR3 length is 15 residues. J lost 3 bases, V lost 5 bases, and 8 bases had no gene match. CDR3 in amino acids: CASSAPAGGIYEQYF. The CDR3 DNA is TGTGCCAGCAGCGCTCCAGCGGGGGGTATCTACGAGCAGTACTTC. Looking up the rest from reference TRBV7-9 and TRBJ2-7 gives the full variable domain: DTGVSQNPRHKITKRGQNVTFRCDPISEHNRLYWYRQTLGQGPEFLTYFQNEAQLEKSRLLSDRFSAERPKGSFSTLEIQRTEQGDSAMYLCASSAPAGGIYEQYFGPGTRLTVT.

The CDR3 loop is CASSLAAGLNEKLFF. Here the CDR3 DNA reads TGCGCCAGCAGCTTGGCCGCAGGACTTAATGAAAAACTGTTTTTT. This chain uses TRBV5-1 with TRBJ1-4; D ambiguous. V dropped 0 bases and J dropped 4 bases, with 10 bases sitting between them. Germline V lookup: CDR1 SGHRS, CDR2 YFSETQ. The CDR3 is made up of 15 amino acids.

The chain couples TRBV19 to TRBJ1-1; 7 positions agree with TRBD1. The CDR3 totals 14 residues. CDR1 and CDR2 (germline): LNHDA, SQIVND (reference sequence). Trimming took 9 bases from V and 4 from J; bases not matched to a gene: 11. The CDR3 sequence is CASGGGAGGTEAFF. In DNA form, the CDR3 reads TGTGCCAGCGGAGGGGGCGCAGGGGGCACTGAAGCTTTCTTT.

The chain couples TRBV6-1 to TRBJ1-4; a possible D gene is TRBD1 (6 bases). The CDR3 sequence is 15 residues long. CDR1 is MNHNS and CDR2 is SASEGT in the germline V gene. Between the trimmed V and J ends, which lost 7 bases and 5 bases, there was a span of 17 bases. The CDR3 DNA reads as TGTGCCAGCACAGTCGACAGGCTTCGAAATGAAAAACTGTTTTTT. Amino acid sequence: CASTVDRLRNEKLFF.

The CDR3 DNA sequence: TGTGCCAGCAGCGGACTCCGGGACAGGGCGGGTAACACTGAAGCTTTCTTT. It is translated as CASSGLRDRAGNTEAFF. The rearrangement uses TRBV5-6 and TRBJ1-1; 9 nucleotides line up with TRBD1. CDR3 length: 17 amino acids. J lost 2 bases, V lost 4 bases, and 12 bases had no gene match. Germline CDR1 SGHDT, CDR2 YYEEEE.

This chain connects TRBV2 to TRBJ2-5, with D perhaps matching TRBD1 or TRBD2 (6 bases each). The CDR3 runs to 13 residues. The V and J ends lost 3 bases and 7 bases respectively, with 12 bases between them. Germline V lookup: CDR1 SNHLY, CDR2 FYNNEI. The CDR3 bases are TGTGCCAGCAGTGACCTCGGGGGCGGGACCCAGTACTTC. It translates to CASSDLGGGTQYF.

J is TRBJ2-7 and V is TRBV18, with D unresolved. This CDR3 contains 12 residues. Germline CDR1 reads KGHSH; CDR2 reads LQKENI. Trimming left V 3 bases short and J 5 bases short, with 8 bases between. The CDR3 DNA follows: TGTGCCAGCTCACCGGTAGGGCACGAGCAGTACTTC. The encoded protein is CASSPVGHEQYF.

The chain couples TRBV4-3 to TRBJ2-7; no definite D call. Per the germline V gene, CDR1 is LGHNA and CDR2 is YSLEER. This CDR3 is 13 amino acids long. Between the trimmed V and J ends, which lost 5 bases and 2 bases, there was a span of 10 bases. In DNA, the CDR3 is TGCGCCAGCAGCAAATCCGTAACCTACGAGCAGTACTTC. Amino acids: CASSKSVTYEQYF.

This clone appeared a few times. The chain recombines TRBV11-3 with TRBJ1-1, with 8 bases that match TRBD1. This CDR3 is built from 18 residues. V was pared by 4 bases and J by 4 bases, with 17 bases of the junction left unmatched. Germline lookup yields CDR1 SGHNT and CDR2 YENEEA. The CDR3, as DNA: TGTGCCAGCAGCTCAGTTATCGTTGGACAGGGAAAACTCACTGAAGCTTTCTTT. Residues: CASSSVIVGQGKLTEAFF.